This entry features one T cell receptor (beta chain) sequence. The sample holds a few counts of this clonotype. Its antigen remains unidentified. Base qualities are not at hand, and no much larger clone is one base apart. Donors were around 37 systemically healthy Caucasian individuals from Russia aged 6 to 90 years. Ten milliliters of peripheral blood were drawn from each donor into EDTA-treated Vacutainer tubes. PBMCs were isolated by Ficoll-Paque density-gradient centrifugation, with at least 6.5 million obtained per sample. Trizol reagent was used to extract total RNA from the PBMCs, yielding at least 6 micrograms per sample. Naive CD45RAhigh/CD27high T cell percentages were measured by flow cytometry on a PBMC aliquot from every donor. This specimen belongs to a study of blood T cells in healthy people across ages (dated by TCRdb to between 2015 and 2017). Concerning the study at large: In model experiments, roughly one uniquely barcoded TCR beta cDNA molecule per two T cells was captured by template switching. To track age-related changes in TCR beta repertoire diversity, the study relied on deep sequencing normalized with unique cDNA molecular identifiers. The donors were split into four age groups: young (average about 16 years), middle-aged (about 40), aged (over 55) and long-lived (roughly 88). To avoid experimental bias, donors of different ages were distributed randomly across sequencing lanes. Two additional independent replicas of 1 million unique cDNA reads from the same blood draw were analyzed for two donors (one aged 18 to 30 and one aged 80 or older). The paper as a whole reports these results and caveats: Observed TCR beta diversity per million T cells fell roughly linearly with age, and a significant reduction was already apparent by age approximately 40. Donor CMV infection status was unknown, potentially confounding age-related changes in expanded clonotypes. Because profiling used bulk unsorted PBMCs, naive and antigen-experienced compartments could not be compared conclusively. Compared with the aged group, the long-lived group had more naive CD4+ T cells, fewer expanded clones and increased TCR diversity, a pattern suggesting age selection. Total diversity estimates from one million sequenced T cells were considered lower bounds and underestimates. There was a strong correlation between observed TCR beta diversity and the percentage of naive T cells measured by flow cytometry.

The library was produced with 5' RACE. This sample was sequenced with an Illumina HiSeq 2500. A second PCR of roughly 7 to 11 cycles was performed with a sample-barcoded 5' primer and a J-beta primer mix. Each TCR beta cDNA molecule received a unique molecular identifier from a template-switch 5' adaptor carrying 12 random nucleotides. At least 2.5 million CDR3-containing paired-end reads were obtained from each sample. First-strand cDNA synthesis was performed from all RNA using the Mint cDNA synthesis kit, with priming by a TRBC-specific oligonucleotide. Following uracil-DNA glycosylase treatment, all cDNA underwent a first 18-cycle PCR with the universal primers M1SS and BC2_uni_R. In the paper's pipeline: Each sample was normalized by randomly selecting 1 million high-quality reads, each carrying a distinct molecular identifier. Reads with shared molecular identifiers were discarded instead of being binned into consensus sequences. CDR3 identification, clonotype clustering and error correction used MiTCR with a Q25 quality threshold and the strictest error-elimination algorithm. A nonparametric unseen species model using Euler transformation provided a lower-bound estimate of total TCR beta diversity. TCRdb applied fastp at Q25 and MiXCR to the public reads, then kept only in-frame beta chains. Merged by CDR3 protein, the rows form single entries marked with the most common genes and DNA. The V and J calls shown here were made by TCRdb, not taken from the authors' results. This sample holds about 780,000 distinct CDR3 sequences; approximately 65% were observed only once. The leading ten clones occupy approximately 30% of the sample.

Specimen: blood. This sequence originates from a man aged 25-45 years in good health.

The CDR3 reads CASSRWVTTDTQYF. The nucleotides are TGTGCCAGCAGCAGATGGGTCACCACAGATACGCAGTATTTT. The rearranged chain carries TRBV7-9 and TRBJ2-3, with the identity of the D gene unclear. V loses 5 bases of germline sequence and J loses 2 bases, and the interval between the two ends is 11 bases. The CDR3 sequence holds 14 residues, the cysteine and phenylalanine included. Just CDR3 DNA is preserved here, 42 bases in frame from base 1. The germline V gene (reference sequence) provides CDR1 SEHNR and CDR2 FQNEAQ.